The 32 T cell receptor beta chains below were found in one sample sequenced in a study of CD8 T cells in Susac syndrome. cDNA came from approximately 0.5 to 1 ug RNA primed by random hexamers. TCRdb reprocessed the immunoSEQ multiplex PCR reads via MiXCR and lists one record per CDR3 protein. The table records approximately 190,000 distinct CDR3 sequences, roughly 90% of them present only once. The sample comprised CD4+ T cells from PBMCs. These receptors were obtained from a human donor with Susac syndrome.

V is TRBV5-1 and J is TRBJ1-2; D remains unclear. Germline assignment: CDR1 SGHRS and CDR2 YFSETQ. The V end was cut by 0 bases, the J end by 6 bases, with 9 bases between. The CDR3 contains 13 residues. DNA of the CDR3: TGCGCCAGCAGCTTGGAGACGGCCGATGGCTACACCTTC. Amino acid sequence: CASSLETADGYTF. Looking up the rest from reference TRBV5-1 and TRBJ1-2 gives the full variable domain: KAGVTQTPRYLIKTRGQQVTLSCSPISGHRSVSWYQQTPGQGLQFLFEYFSETQRNKGNFPGRFSGRQFSNSRSEMNVSTLELGDSALYLCASSLETADGYTFGSGTRLTVV.

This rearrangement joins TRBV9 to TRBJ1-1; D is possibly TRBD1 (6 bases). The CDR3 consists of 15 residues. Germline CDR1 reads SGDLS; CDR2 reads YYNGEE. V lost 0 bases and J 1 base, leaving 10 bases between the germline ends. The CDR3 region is CASSVDPGANTEAFF. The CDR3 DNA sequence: TGTGCCAGCAGCGTAGATCCGGGGGCGAACACTGAAGCTTTCTTT.

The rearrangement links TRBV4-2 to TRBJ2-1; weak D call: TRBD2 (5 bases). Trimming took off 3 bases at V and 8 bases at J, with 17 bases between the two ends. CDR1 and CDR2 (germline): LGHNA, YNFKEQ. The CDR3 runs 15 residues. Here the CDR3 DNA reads TGTGCCAGCAGCCACAACGGGGTCGGGGAGCATGAGCAGTTCTTC. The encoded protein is CASSHNGVGEHEQFF.

The CDR3 DNA is TGTGCCAGCAGCTTAGGGTCCGCAAGAGGCACTGAAGCTTTCTTT. Translation gives CASSLGSARGTEAFF. The gene calls are TRBV7-9 and TRBJ1-1; D not resolved. The CDR3 covers 15 residues. The V end lost 1 base, the J end lost 4 bases, and 13 bases lay between the germline ends. The V gene's germline CDR1 is SEHNR and CDR2 FQNEAQ (reference sequence).

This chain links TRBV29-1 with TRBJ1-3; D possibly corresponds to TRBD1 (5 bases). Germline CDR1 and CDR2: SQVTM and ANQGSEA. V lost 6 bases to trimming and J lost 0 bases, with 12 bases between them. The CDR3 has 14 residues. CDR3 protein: CSVAGLYSGNTIYF. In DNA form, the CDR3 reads TGCAGCGTGGCGGGACTGTACTCTGGAAACACCATATATTTT.

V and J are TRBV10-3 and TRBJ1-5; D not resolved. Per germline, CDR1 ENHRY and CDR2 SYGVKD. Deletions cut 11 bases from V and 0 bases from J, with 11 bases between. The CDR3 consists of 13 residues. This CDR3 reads CAAAGISNQPQHF. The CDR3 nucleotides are TGTGCCGCTGCAGGTATTAGCAATCAGCCCCAGCATTTT.

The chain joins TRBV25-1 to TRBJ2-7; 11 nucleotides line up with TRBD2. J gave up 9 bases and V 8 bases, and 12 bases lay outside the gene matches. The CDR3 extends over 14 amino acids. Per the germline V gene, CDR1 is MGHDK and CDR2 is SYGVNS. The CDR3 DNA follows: TGTGCCAGCTCCGGGACTAGCGGCCTCCTTGTGCAGTACTTC. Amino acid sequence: CASSGTSGLLVQYF.

This CDR3 is CASSQVGLPNYGYTF. The CDR3 nucleotides are TGCGCCAGCAGCCAAGTCGGGCTTCCAAACTATGGCTACACCTTC. V usage is TRBV4-1 and J usage is TRBJ1-2; D not resolved. This CDR3 region has 15 residues. Germline CDR1 reads MGHRA; CDR2 reads YSYEKL. Deletions cut 1 base from V and 2 bases from J, with 11 bases between.

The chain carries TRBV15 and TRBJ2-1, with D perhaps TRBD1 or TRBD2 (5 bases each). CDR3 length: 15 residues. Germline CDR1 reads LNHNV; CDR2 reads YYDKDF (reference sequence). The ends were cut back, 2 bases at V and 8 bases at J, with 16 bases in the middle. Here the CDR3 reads CATSRRDRLSDEQFF. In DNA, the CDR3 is TGTGCCACCAGCAGACGGGACCGCCTTAGCGATGAGCAGTTCTTC.

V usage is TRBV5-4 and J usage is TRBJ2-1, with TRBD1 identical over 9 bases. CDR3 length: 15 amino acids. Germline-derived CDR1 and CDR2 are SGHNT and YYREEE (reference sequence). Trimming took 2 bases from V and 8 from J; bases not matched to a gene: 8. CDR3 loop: CASSLPGQGSDEQFF. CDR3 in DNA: TGTGCCAGCAGCTTACCGGGACAGGGTAGCGATGAGCAGTTCTTC.

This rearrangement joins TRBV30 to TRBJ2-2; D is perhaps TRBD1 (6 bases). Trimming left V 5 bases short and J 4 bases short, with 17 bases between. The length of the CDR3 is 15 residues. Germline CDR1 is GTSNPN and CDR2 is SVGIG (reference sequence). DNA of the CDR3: TGTGCCTGGGACCAGGGGCAGGGTATCACCGGGGAGCTGTTTTTT. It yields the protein CAWDQGQGITGELFF.

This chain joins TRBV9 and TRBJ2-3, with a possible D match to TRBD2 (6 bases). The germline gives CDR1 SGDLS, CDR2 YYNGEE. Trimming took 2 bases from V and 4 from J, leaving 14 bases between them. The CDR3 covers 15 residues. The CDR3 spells CASSVSKWEADTQYF. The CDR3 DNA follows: TGTGCCAGCAGCGTCAGCAAGTGGGAGGCAGATACGCAGTATTTT.

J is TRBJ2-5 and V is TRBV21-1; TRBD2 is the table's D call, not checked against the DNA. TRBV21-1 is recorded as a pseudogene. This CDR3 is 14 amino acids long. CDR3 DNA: TGTGCCAGCAGTCGACTAGCCCCACAGGAGACCCAGTACTTC. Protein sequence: CASSRLAPQETQYF.

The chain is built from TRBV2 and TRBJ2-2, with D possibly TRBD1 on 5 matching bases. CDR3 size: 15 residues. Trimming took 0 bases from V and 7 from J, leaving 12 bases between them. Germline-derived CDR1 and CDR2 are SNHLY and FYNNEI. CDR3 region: CASSEAPQGHGELFF. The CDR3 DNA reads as TGTGCCAGCAGTGAAGCGCCCCAGGGTCACGGGGAGCTGTTTTTT.

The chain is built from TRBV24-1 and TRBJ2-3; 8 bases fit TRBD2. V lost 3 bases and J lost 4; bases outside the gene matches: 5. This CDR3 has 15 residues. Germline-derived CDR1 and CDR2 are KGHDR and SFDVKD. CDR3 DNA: TGTGCCACCAGTGATACGCGGGGGGTAGCAGATACGCAGTATTTT. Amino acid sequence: CATSDTRGVADTQYF.

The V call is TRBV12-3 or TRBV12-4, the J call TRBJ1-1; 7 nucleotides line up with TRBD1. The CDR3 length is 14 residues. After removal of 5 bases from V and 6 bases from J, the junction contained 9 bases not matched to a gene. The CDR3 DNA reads TGTGCCAGCAGTCCGACCTACAGGGGATCTGAAGCTTTCTTT. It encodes CASSPTYRGSEAFF.

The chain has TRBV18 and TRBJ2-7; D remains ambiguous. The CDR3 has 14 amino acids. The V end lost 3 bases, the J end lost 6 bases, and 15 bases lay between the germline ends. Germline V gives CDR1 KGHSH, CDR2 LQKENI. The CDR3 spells CASSPGQRDSEQYF. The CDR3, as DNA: TGTGCCAGCTCACCGGGTCAAAGAGACTCCGAGCAGTACTTC. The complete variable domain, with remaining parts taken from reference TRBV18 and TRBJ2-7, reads NAGVMQNPRHLVRRRGQEARLRCSPMKGHSHVYWYRQLPEEGLKFMVYLQKENIIDESGMPKERFSAEFPKEGPSILRIQQVVRGDSAAYFCASSPGQRDSEQYFGPGTRLTVT.

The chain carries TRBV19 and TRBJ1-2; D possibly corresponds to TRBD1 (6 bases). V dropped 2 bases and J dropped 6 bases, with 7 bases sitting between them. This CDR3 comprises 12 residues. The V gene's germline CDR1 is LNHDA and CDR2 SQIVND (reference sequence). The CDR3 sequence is CASSIQGNGYTF. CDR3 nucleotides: TGTGCCAGTAGTATACAGGGGAATGGCTACACCTTC.

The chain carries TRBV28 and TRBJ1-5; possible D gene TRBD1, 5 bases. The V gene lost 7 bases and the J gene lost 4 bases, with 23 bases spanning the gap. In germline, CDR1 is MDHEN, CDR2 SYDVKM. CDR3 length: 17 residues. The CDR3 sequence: CASTPAAGVVGNQPQHF. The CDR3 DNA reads TGTGCCAGCACCCCAGCCGCGGGGGTGGTAGGAAATCAGCCCCAGCATTTT.

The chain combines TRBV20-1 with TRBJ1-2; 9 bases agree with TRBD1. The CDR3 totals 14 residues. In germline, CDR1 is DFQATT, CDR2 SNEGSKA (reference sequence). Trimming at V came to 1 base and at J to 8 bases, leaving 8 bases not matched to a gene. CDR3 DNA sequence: TGCAGTGCTAGAGGGGACAGGGATTTGAGGGGCTACACCTTC. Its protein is CSARGDRDLRGYTF.

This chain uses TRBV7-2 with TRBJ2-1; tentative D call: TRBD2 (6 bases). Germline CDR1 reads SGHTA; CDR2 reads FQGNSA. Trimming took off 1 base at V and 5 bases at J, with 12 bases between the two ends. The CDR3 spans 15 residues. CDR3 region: CASSLVADYNNEQFF. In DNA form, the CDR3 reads TGTGCCAGCAGCTTAGTAGCGGACTATAACAATGAGCAGTTCTTC.

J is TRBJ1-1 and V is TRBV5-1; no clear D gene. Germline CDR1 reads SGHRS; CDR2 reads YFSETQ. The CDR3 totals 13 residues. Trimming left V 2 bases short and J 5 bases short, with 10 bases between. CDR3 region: CASSFNDGTEAFF. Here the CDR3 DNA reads TGCGCCAGCAGCTTTAATGACGGGACTGAAGCTTTCTTT.

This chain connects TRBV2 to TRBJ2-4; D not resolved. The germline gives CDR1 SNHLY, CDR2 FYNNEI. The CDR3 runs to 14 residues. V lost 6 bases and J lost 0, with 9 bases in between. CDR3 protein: CASRDALAKNIQYF. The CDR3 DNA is TGTGCCAGCAGGGACGCCTTAGCCAAAAACATTCAGTACTTC.

The CDR3 loop reads CASSYSLQGGHEQYF. The CDR3 DNA is TGTGCCAGCAGTTACTCTTTACAGGGGGGCCACGAGCAGTACTTC. This rearrangement joins TRBV6-5 to TRBJ2-7; TRBD1 matches at 8 bases. The length of the CDR3 is 15 residues. V dropped 0 bases and J dropped 5; count of bases not matched to a gene: 6. Germline loops: CDR1 MNHEY, CDR2 SVGAGI.

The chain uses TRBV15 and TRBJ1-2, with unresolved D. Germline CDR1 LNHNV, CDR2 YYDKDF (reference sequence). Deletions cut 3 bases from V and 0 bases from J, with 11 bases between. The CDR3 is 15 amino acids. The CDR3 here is CATSRGREANYGYTF. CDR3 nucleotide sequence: TGTGCCACCAGCAGGGGCCGGGAAGCTAACTATGGCTACACCTTC.

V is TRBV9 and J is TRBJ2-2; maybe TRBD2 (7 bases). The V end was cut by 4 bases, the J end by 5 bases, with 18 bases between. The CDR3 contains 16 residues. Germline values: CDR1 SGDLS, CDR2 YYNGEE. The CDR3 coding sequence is TGTGCCAGCAGCCCCCGAGGTAGGGGGGGAACCGGGGAGCTGTTTTTT. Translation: CASSPRGRGGTGELFF.

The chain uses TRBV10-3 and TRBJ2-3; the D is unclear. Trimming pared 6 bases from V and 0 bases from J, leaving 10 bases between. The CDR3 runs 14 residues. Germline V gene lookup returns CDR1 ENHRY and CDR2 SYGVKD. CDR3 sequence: CAISQSPSTDTQYF. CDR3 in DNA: TGTGCCATCAGCCAGAGCCCTAGCACAGATACGCAGTATTTT.

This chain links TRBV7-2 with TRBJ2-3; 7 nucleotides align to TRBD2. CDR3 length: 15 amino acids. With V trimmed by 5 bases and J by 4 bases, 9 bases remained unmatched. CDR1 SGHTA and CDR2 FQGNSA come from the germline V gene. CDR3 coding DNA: TGTGCCAGCAGCCGGAGTGGGCTAGCGGCAGATACGCAGTATTTT. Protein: CASSRSGLAADTQYF.

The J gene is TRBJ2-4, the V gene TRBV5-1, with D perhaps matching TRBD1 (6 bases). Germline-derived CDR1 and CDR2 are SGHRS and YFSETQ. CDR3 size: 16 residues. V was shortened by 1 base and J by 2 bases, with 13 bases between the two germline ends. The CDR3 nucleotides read TGCGCCAGCAGCTTGTTCTGGGGGCTCCCCAAAAACATTCAGTACTTC. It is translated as CASSLFWGLPKNIQYF.

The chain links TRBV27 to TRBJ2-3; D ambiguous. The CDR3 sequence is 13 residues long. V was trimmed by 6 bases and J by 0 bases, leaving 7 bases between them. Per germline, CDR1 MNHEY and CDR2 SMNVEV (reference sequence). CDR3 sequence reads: CASRTRSTDTQYF. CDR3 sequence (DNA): TGTGCCAGCAGGACGCGTAGCACAGATACGCAGTATTTT.

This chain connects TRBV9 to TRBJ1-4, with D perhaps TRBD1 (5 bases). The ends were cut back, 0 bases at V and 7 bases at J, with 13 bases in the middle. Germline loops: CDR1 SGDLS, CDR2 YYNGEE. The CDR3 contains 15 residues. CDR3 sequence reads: CASSVAAGMREKLFF. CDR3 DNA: TGTGCCAGCAGCGTAGCGGCAGGGATGCGTGAAAAACTGTTTTTT.

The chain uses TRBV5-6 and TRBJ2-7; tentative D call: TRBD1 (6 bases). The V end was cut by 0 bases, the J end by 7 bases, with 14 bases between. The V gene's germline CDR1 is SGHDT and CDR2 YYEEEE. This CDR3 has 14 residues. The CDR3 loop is CASSLGQGIREQYF. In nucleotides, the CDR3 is TGTGCCAGCAGCTTGGGCCAGGGGATAAGGGAGCAGTACTTC.